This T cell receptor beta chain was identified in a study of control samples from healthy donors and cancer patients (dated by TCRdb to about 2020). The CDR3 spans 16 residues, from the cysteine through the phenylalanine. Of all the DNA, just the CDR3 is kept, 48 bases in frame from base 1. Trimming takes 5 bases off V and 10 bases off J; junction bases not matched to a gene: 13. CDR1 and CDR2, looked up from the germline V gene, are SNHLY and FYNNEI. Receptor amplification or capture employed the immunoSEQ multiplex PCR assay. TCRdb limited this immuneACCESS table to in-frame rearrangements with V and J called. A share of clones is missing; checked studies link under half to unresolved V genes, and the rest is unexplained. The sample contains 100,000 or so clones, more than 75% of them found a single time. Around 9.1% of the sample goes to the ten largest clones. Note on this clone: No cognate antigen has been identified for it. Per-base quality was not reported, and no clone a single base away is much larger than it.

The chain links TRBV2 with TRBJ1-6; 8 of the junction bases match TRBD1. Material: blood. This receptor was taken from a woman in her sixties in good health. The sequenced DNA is TGTGCCAGCAGTAGGACAGGGAAAGAGTTGGAGTCACCCCTCCACTTT. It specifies CASSRTGKELESPLHF.